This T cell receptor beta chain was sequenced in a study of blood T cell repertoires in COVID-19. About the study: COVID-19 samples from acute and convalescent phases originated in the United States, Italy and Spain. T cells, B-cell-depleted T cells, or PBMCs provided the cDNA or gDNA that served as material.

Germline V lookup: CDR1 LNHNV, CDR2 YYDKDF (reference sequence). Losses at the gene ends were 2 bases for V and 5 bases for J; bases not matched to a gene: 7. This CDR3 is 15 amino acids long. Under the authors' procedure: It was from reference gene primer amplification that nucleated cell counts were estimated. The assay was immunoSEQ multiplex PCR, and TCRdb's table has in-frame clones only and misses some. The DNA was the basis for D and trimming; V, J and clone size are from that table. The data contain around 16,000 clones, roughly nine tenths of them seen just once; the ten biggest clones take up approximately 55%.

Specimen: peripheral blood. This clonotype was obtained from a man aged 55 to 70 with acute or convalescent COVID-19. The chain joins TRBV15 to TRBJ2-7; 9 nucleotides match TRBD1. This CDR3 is CATSRLGQGGHEQYF. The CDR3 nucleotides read TGTGCCACCAGCAGATTGGGACAGGGAGGGCACGAGCAGTACTTC.